These 20 T cell receptor beta chains were all obtained from the same sample, sequenced in a study of T-cell memory formation after mild COVID-19. One entry per CDR3 protein, called by TCRdb with MiXCR from the 5' RACE reads. The table lists roughly 450,000 distinct CDR3 sequences, roughly 18% of them singletons. Source material: PBMCs or a T cell subset sorted from them (not recorded which). Every receptor here comes from an adult woman who had mild COVID-19 (a few samples of this study predate the infection). Cell type and time point are not known.

This clonotype was counted ten times or more. The chain links TRBV5-4 to TRBJ2-1, with a weak D call TRBD1 (6 bases). V was shortened by 2 bases and J by 5 bases, with 8 bases between the two germline ends. Germline V CDR1 and CDR2: SGHNT, YYREEE (reference sequence). The CDR3 is 13 residues long. CDR3: CASSFHRDNEQFF. The CDR3 DNA sequence: TGTGCCAGCAGCTTTCACAGGGACAATGAGCAGTTCTTC.

The chain is built from TRBV5-4 and TRBJ2-3; TRBD1 matches 8 bases. This CDR3 has 16 amino acids. Trimming cost V 6 bases and J 2 bases; bases outside gene matches: 11. From germline, CDR1 is SGHNT and CDR2 YYREEE (reference sequence). This CDR3 is CASNPGGQAVTDTQYF. CDR3 DNA sequence: TGTGCCAGCAACCCAGGGGGACAGGCGGTCACAGATACGCAGTATTTT.

The chain combines TRBV5-1 with TRBJ2-5; D call uncertain. Deletions cut 4 bases from V and 3 bases from J, with 7 bases between. The CDR3 extends over 12 amino acids. From germline, CDR1 is SGHRS and CDR2 YFSETQ. CDR3 nucleotide sequence: TGCGCCAGCAGCCTAGTCAAAGAGACCCAGTACTTC. It is translated as CASSLVKETQYF.

This clonotype was detected only a few times. This chain connects TRBV5-1 to TRBJ2-7; 7 nucleotides align to TRBD2. The trim removed 3 bases at V and 5 bases at J, leaving 17 bases unmatched. CDR1 SGHRS and CDR2 YFSETQ come from the germline V gene. This CDR3 has 17 residues. CDR3 sequence reads: CASSSDSSGLVVHEQYF. CDR3 sequence (DNA): TGCGCCAGCAGCTCCGACTCATCAGGACTAGTCGTCCACGAGCAGTACTTC.

This clonotype has just a few counts. The chain has TRBV12-3 or TRBV12-4 and TRBJ2-7; 11 bases are a match to TRBD2. This CDR3 contains 16 residues. V lost 4 bases, J lost 3 bases, and 8 bases stayed unmatched. CDR3 bases: TGTGCCAGCAGTTCAAGTACTAGCGGGAGATACTACGAGCAGTACTTC. This gives the protein CASSSSTSGRYYEQYF.

This clonotype was detected a few times. The chain uses TRBV7-2 and TRBJ1-2, with 7 bases fitting TRBD1. The CDR3 contains 13 residues. The germline V gene encodes CDR1 SGHTA and CDR2 FQGNSA. V gave up 5 bases and J gave up 3 bases; unmatched junction bases: 3. The CDR3 region is CASSMTGYYGYTF. CDR3 sequence (DNA): TGTGCCAGCAGCATGACAGGGTACTATGGCTACACCTTC.

The CDR3 protein is CSAPGQGAVEAFF. CDR3 sequence (DNA): TGCAGTGCCCCGGGACAGGGGGCGGTTGAAGCTTTCTTT. This chain links TRBV20-1 with TRBJ1-1; 12 nucleotides align to TRBD1. V lost 6 bases to trimming and J lost 7 bases; unmatched junction nucleotides: 6. Germline CDR1 reads DFQATT; CDR2 reads SNEGSKA (reference sequence). This CDR3 is built from 13 residues.

The chain joins TRBV10-3 to TRBJ2-5; D remains ambiguous. The CDR3 runs 14 residues. Trimming left V 7 bases short and J 1 base short, with 13 bases between. Germline CDR1 ENHRY, CDR2 SYGVKD. The CDR3 bases are TGTGCCATCAAGGCGGAAGGACCCCAAGAGACCCAGTACTTC. Protein sequence: CAIKAEGPQETQYF.

This clonotype was seen a handful of times. The rearrangement links TRBV11-2 to TRBJ2-7; 10 bases map to TRBD1. CDR1 is SGHAT and CDR2 is FQNNGV in the germline V gene. This CDR3 comprises 15 residues. V was pared by 5 bases and J by 0 bases, with 4 bases of the junction left unmatched. CDR3 nucleotides: TGTGCCAGCAGCACCCGGACAGGGGGCTCCTACGAGCAGTACTTC. This encodes CASSTRTGGSYEQYF.

The chain uses TRBV27 and TRBJ2-1; the D gene could be TRBD1 or TRBD2 (5 bases each). This CDR3 contains 17 residues. Germline CDR1 and CDR2: MNHEY and SMNVEV (reference sequence). V was clipped by 5 bases and J by 0 bases, with 17 bases between them. Here the CDR3 reads CASSDLAAGSSYNEQFF. DNA of the CDR3: TGTGCCAGCAGTGACCTCGCGGCAGGGAGCTCCTACAATGAGCAGTTCTTC.

This clonotype appeared many times. The chain employs TRBV12-3 or TRBV12-4 and TRBJ1-1; D unclear. V was clipped by 5 bases and J by 0 bases, with 13 bases between them. This CDR3 comprises 15 residues. CDR3 region: CASSPNPNMNTEAFF. As DNA, the CDR3 is TGTGCCAGCAGTCCAAACCCTAACATGAACACTGAAGCTTTCTTT.

This clonotype was found a few times. The chain employs TRBV12-3 or TRBV12-4 and TRBJ2-3, with D unresolved. The V end was cut by 6 bases, the J end by 0 bases, with 13 bases between. CDR3 size: 15 residues. CDR3 DNA: TGTGCCAGCAGCCCAGCCCTTTCTAGCACAGATACGCAGTATTTT. Translating gives CASSPALSSTDTQYF.

This chain uses TRBV27 with TRBJ1-1; D perhaps matches TRBD1 (6 bases). CDR3 length: 14 residues. The germline V and J ends were trimmed by 5 bases and 5 bases, with 15 bases remaining between them. Germline loops: CDR1 MNHEY, CDR2 SMNVEV (reference sequence). Here the CDR3 DNA reads TGTGCCAGCAGTCCCGGGAGGGGGAGTACTGAAGCTTTCTTT. Its protein is CASSPGRGSTEAFF.

This chain connects TRBV18 to TRBJ2-5; D unresolved. The CDR3 runs 14 residues. Germline CDR1 KGHSH, CDR2 LQKENI. Trimming removed 1 base from V and 1 base from J, with 7 bases in between. CDR3 DNA: TGTGCCAGCTCACCACTAAGGAGCCAAGAGACCCAGTACTTC. Residues: CASSPLRSQETQYF.

There are a few counts of this clonotype. The V gene is TRBV5-1, the J gene TRBJ2-7; 11 positions match TRBD2. Germline loops: CDR1 SGHRS, CDR2 YFSETQ. The CDR3 has 19 residues. After removal of 1 base from V and 2 bases from J, the junction contained 14 bases not matched to a gene. DNA for the CDR3: TGCGCCAGCAGCTTGTGGGCTAGCGGGGGGCCCCAAGAGACCTACGAGCAGTACTTC. Encoded protein: CASSLWASGGPQETYEQYF.

J is TRBJ2-1 and V is TRBV27, with 11 bases aligning to TRBD2. The CDR3 totals 17 residues. Germline V gene lookup returns CDR1 MNHEY and CDR2 SMNVEV (reference sequence). V lost 5 bases and J lost 3; bases outside the gene matches: 9. The CDR3 sequence is CASSLTSGSYFYNEQFF. As DNA, the CDR3 is TGTGCCAGCAGTCTTACTAGCGGGAGCTATTTCTACAATGAGCAGTTCTTC.

V is TRBV7-9 and J is TRBJ2-3; TRBD2 matches at 7 bases. This CDR3 spans 15 amino acids. The V gene end was trimmed by 0 bases and the J gene end by 4 bases; junction bases not matched to a gene: 4. Germline V gene lookup returns CDR1 SEHNR and CDR2 FQNEAQ (reference sequence). In nucleotides, the CDR3 is TGTGCCAGCAGCTTAGCGCGGGCGGGAGCAGATACGCAGTATTTT. It translates to CASSLARAGADTQYF.

This clonotype was recorded a few times. The CDR3 DNA follows: TGTGCCAGCAGCTTAGCGCAGGGGTCGGCCACAGATACGCAGTATTTT. This translates into CASSLAQGSATDTQYF. The chain is built from TRBV11-1 and TRBJ2-3; TRBD1 is a possible D gene (6 bases). The CDR3 runs 16 residues. V dropped 0 bases and J dropped 2 bases, with 12 bases sitting between them. Per germline, CDR1 SGHAT and CDR2 FQDESV (reference sequence). Full variable domain (remainder filled in from reference TRBV11-1 and TRBJ2-3): EAEVAQSPRYKITEKSQAVAFWCDPISGHATLYWYRQILGQGPELLVQFQDESVVDDSQLPKDRFSAERLKGVDSTLKIQPAELGDSAMYLCASSLAQGSATDTQYFGPGTRLTVL.

The chain carries TRBV24-1 and TRBJ1-2; the D gene is possibly TRBD1 (5 bases). Germline V CDR1 and CDR2: KGHDR, SFDVKD. The CDR3 extends over 15 amino acids. V gave up 3 bases and J gave up 3 bases, with 13 bases separating them. CDR3 sequence: CATSDRDTGHYGYTF. In DNA, the CDR3 is TGTGCCACCAGTGATAGAGACACAGGCCACTATGGCTACACCTTC.

This sequence joins TRBV7-9 and TRBJ1-1; 8 bases map to TRBD1. This CDR3 comprises 13 residues. Germline loops: CDR1 SEHNR, CDR2 FQNEAQ (reference sequence). J gave up 6 bases and V 1 base, and 1 base lay outside the gene matches. The CDR3 region has the DNA TGTGCCAGCAGCTTAGGGACAGGGTCTGAAGCTTTCTTT. This gives the protein CASSLGTGSEAFF.